This T cell receptor (beta chain) was sequenced in a study of blood T cell repertoires in COVID-19. At the level of the study: Both acute and convalescent COVID-19 samples were obtained from the United States, Italy and Spain. T cells, B-cell-depleted T cells, or PBMCs provided the cDNA or gDNA that served as material.

The protocol was immunoSEQ multiplex PCR, while the TCRdb copy is restricted to in-frame clones and leaves out a portion. The repertoire has 200,000 to 250,000 clones, around 87% of them found once; the top ten carry roughly 7.2%. This clone was seen a single time. Participant ages covered about 18 to 100 years across about 22 US areas. Sequenced input: PBMCs or T cells enriched from blood (not recorded which). The sequence derives from a man aged 30 to 39 in a cohort exposed to, infected with or recovered from COVID-19 (not recorded which).

The CDR3 is CASSPRLAGGSEQFF. The CDR3, as DNA: TGTGCCAGCAGCCCCCGACTAGCGGGAGGATCTGAGCAGTTCTTC. The V gene is TRBV9, the J gene TRBJ2-1; 13 positions agree with TRBD2. The trim removed 4 bases at V and 9 bases at J, leaving 7 bases unmatched. The CDR3 extends over 15 amino acids. Germline values: CDR1 SGDLS, CDR2 YYNGEE.